This is a list of T cell receptor beta chains from one sample in a study of CD8 T cells in ankylosing spondylitis. TCRdb re-derived calls from the 5' RACE reads in MiXCR, one entry per CDR3 protein. Among 750,000 to 850,000 distinct CDR3 sequences, 10% to 15% were seen once, and the ten largest hold just over 0.5%. Sequencing used blood, either unsorted or a sorted T cell fraction (not recorded which). The receptors stem from a male donor with ankylosing spondylitis. Each CDR3 is given with its conserved first and last residue. Each record gives: V gene, clone size, D gene, J gene, CDR3 DNA, CDR3 protein. A D gene is named only where the DNA matches it firmly. Only part of the rows carry a size: once, few, many, or a class if the clone is expanded.

TRBV27,.,.,TRBJ2-2,TGTGCCAGCACCTTCTTAGGGGAGCTGTTTTTT,CASTFLGELFF
TRBV5-1,.,.,TRBJ1-2,TGCGCCAGCAGCCAGGACCCCGTGGCTGGGTCTACCATCTACACCTTC,CASSQDPVAGSTIYTF
TRBV5-1,.,TRBD2,TRBJ2-7,TGCGCCAGCAGCCCCCGGACTAGCGGGTACCAAACGGACGAGCAGTACTTC,CASSPRTSGYQTDEQYF
TRBV7-2,many,.,TRBJ1-6,TGTGCCAGCAGCTTAAAGGGGGGTTCACCCCTCCACTTT,CASSLKGGSPLHF
TRBV18,few,.,TRBJ2-7,TGTGCCAGCTCACCAGGGGGACATCCTTCCTACGAGCAGTACTTC,CASSPGGHPSYEQYF
TRBV7-2,.,TRBD2,TRBJ2-5,TGTGCCAGCAGCCGCCAGCGGGGGGAAGAGACCCAGTACTTC,CASSRQRGEETQYF
TRBV20-1,few,.,TRBJ2-7,TGCAGTGCTAGTCTCCCGCCATTCGTCGAGCAGTACTTC,CSASLPPFVEQYF
TRBV20-1,few,.,TRBJ1-5,TGCAGTGCTAGGGGGAGGGGGTTTCAGCCCCAGCATTTT,CSARGRGFQPQHF
TRBV10-3,.,.,TRBJ1-6,TGTGCCATCAGTGAAACAGGGAATGATTCACCCCTCCACTTT,CAISETGNDSPLHF
TRBV29-1,.,TRBD1,TRBJ1-2,TGCAGCGTCACGGGACAGGCGAACTATGGCTACACCTTC,CSVTGQANYGYTF
TRBV12-3/TRBV12-4,.,.,TRBJ2-7,TGTGCCAGCAGTTTCCAGGACGGCCTCTACGAGCAGTACTTC,CASSFQDGLYEQYF
TRBV2,.,TRBD1,TRBJ1-1,TGTGCCAGCAGTGCAGACAGGGGGGGAAACACTGAAGCTTTCTTT,CASSADRGGNTEAFF
TRBV10-3,.,.,TRBJ1-4,TGTGCCATCAGTGAGTCGAGAACTATTGAAAAACTGTTTTTT,CAISESRTIEKLFF
TRBV6-2/TRBV6-3,.,.,TRBJ2-7,TGTGCCAGCACCCTCAGGGGTAGGAACGAGCAGTACTTC,CASTLRGRNEQYF
TRBV29-1,many,.,TRBJ2-2,TGCAGCGTAAAAAAGGGGAGCTTGAACACCGGGGAGCTGTTTTTT,CSVKKGSLNTGELFF
TRBV5-5,.,.,TRBJ1-5,TGTGCCAGCGGCCCTGGGCCTTCTTATCAGCCCCAGCATTTT,CASGPGPSYQPQHF
TRBV7-9,few,TRBD2,TRBJ2-7,TGTGCCAGCTCGTACGGGGCGGGAGGTGTCTACGAGCAGTACTTC,CASSYGAGGVYEQYF
TRBV29-1,many,TRBD1,TRBJ2-2,TGCAGCGTGAACAGGGGGCGTACCGGGGAGCTGTTTTTT,CSVNRGRTGELFF
TRBV24-1,.,.,TRBJ2-4,TGTGCCACCAGTGATTCCCGAGGGGCCAAAAACATTCAGTACTTC,CATSDSRGAKNIQYF
TRBV11-2,few,TRBD1,TRBJ2-5,TGTGCCAGCACTTCAACAGGGGGCAAGGAGACCCAGTACTTC,CASTSTGGKETQYF
TRBV5-1,.,TRBD2,TRBJ2-1,TGCGCCAGCAGCTTTCATGCGGGAGACGGTTACAATGAGCAGTTCTTC,CASSFHAGDGYNEQFF
TRBV6-6,many,.,TRBJ1-1,TGTGCCAGCGGTACAGGGAACACTGAAGCTTTCTTT,CASGTGNTEAFF
TRBV7-2,.,.,TRBJ2-7,TGTGCCAGCAGCTTAGCGATCACAGTCGTGGAGCAGTACTTC,CASSLAITVVEQYF
TRBV20-1,few,TRBD1,TRBJ2-1,TGCAGTGCTGAGGGACAGAGAGACAATGAGCAGTTCTTC,CSAEGQRDNEQFF
TRBV7-2,few,.,TRBJ1-2,TGTGCCAGCACCTCCCCCCGGGCCCTCACTGATAGTGGCTACACCTTC,CASTSPRALTDSGYTF
TRBV7-6,many,.,TRBJ1-2,TGTGCCAGCAGCTTAGTAGCTAACTATGGCTACACCTTC,CASSLVANYGYTF
TRBV12-3/TRBV12-4,.,.,TRBJ1-6,TGTGCCAGCAGTTTGCAGTGGGATTCACCCCTCCACTTT,CASSLQWDSPLHF
TRBV12-3/TRBV12-4,.,.,TRBJ1-2,TGTGCCAGCAGTACAATGACGGCGAACTATGGCTACACCTTC,CASSTMTANYGYTF
TRBV7-2,many,.,TRBJ2-2,TGTGCCAGCAGCTTAGCGGGGCTGAACACCGGGGAGCTGTTTTTT,CASSLAGLNTGELFF
TRBV20-1,.,.,TRBJ2-7,TGCAGTGCTAGATGGGCGCCAAGGCCCTACGAGCAGTACTTC,CSARWAPRPYEQYF
TRBV5-1,few,.,TRBJ1-1,TGCGCCAGCAGCTTGCTTTCCAAAACTGAAGCTTTCTTT,CASSLLSKTEAFF
TRBV12-3/TRBV12-4,.,.,TRBJ1-4,TGTGCCAGCAGTCCCTCCGGTGAAAAACTGTTTTTT,CASSPSGEKLFF
TRBV4-2,.,.,TRBJ2-1,TGTGCCAGCAGCCCTCCGTTATTAGGGAATGAGCAGTTCTTC,CASSPPLLGNEQFF
TRBV4-1,many,TRBD2,TRBJ2-1,TGCGCCAGCAGCCTCGACATAGCGGGAAGCTCCTACAATGAGCAGTTCTTC,CASSLDIAGSSYNEQFF
TRBV20-1,.,TRBD1,TRBJ2-5,TGCAGTGCCACCGCCGGGACAGGGAGGGAGACCCAGTACTTC,CSATAGTGRETQYF
TRBV18,.,TRBD1,TRBJ1-1,TGTGCCAGCTCACCGAACGACAGGGCCGGTTTCTTT,CASSPNDRAGFF
TRBV7-8,many,.,TRBJ1-1,TGTGCCAGCAGCCCCAGGACAGACTACACTGAAGCTTTCTTT,CASSPRTDYTEAFF
TRBV7-2,.,.,TRBJ1-2,TGTGCCAGCAGCATTCGGGGGAACTATGGCTACACCTTC,CASSIRGNYGYTF
TRBV4-2,few,TRBD2,TRBJ2-3,TGTGCCAGCAGCCAGGAGCGGGGGGACTTCACAGATACGCAGTATTTT,CASSQERGDFTDTQYF
TRBV20-1,few,.,TRBJ2-4,TGCAGTGCTATTAGCCCTGCCAAAAACATTCAGTACTTC,CSAISPAKNIQYF